This TCR beta chain was recovered during a study of long-term antiretroviral therapy in people with HIV. Study results and limitations: Data on ART adherence, viral resistance or therapy changes were unavailable. Regardless of time point, clones expanded before ART dominated the repertoire. HIV repertoires showed narrower CDR3 length ranges than controls.

A remark on this clone: Its target is not known.

Survey-level immunoSEQ v3.0 assays were run. The assay was immunoSEQ multiplex PCR, and TCRdb's table has in-frame clones only and misses some. This table has under 15,000 clones, approximately 83% appearing once. Each specimen consisted of about 0.95-10 million cryopreserved PBMC prior to extraction of DNA. Source: unsorted PBMCs, taken 3.4 years after starting antiretroviral therapy. The sequence was obtained from a middle-aged man with HIV.

CDR3 amino acids: CSASNRNEQFF. For the CDR3, the DNA is TGCAGTGCTAGTAATAGGAATGAGCAGTTCTTC. The chain joins TRBV20-1 to TRBJ2-1, with D hard to call. The CDR3 has 11 residues. V was pared by 3 bases and J by 7 bases, with 7 bases between. Germline CDR1 DFQATT, CDR2 SNEGSKA (reference sequence).